The 22 T cell receptor beta chains below were found in one sample sequenced in a study of blood T cell repertoires in COVID-19. Assay used: immunoSEQ multiplex PCR; TCRdb lists only in-frame clones, some missing. The table has about 150,000 clones, roughly 80% seen once. Sequenced sample: peripheral blood. These receptor sequences come from a woman over 75 with COVID-19, enrolled during active disease.

This clone was detected a few times. The chain carries TRBV5-1 and TRBJ1-3; 7 positions agree with TRBD1. This CDR3 has 15 amino acids. J lost 6 bases, V lost 1 base, and 7 bases had no gene match. Per germline, CDR1 SGHRS and CDR2 YFSETQ. The CDR3 nucleotides read TGCGCCAGCAGCTTGATGGGACAGAAAGCAAACACCATATATTTT. Translating it yields CASSLMGQKANTIYF.

V gene TRBV7-9 combines with J gene TRBJ1-1, with D possibly being TRBD1 (6 bases). Germline-derived CDR1 and CDR2 are SEHNR and FQNEAQ (reference sequence). The CDR3 spans 11 residues. V was shortened by 0 bases and J by 10 bases, with 6 bases between the two germline ends. DNA for the CDR3: TGTGCCAGCAGCTTAGCAGGGGGAGCTTTCTTT. It specifies CASSLAGGAFF.

V usage is TRBV19 and J usage is TRBJ1-4, with 7 nucleotides matching TRBD1. J lost 4 bases, V lost 4 bases, and 6 bases had no gene match. Germline V gene lookup returns CDR1 LNHDA and CDR2 SQIVND (reference sequence). This CDR3 contains 15 residues. The CDR3, as DNA: TGTGCCAGTAGTACCGACAGGGCGGGTAATGAAAAACTGTTTTTT. It yields the protein CASSTDRAGNEKLFF.

The chain couples TRBV6-1 to TRBJ2-1, with TRBD1 as a possible D gene (5 bases). The CDR3 consists of 16 residues. Between the trimmed V and J ends, which lost 1 base and 8 bases, there was a span of 18 bases. The germline gives CDR1 MNHNS, CDR2 SASEGT. This chain's CDR3 is CASSEVPTGQQHEQFF. CDR3 sequence (DNA): TGTGCCAGCAGTGAAGTTCCAACAGGTCAACAACATGAGCAGTTCTTC.

The chain combines TRBV5-1 with TRBJ1-3; D possibly corresponds to TRBD1 (6 bases). Germline V CDR1 and CDR2: SGHRS, YFSETQ. The CDR3 covers 15 residues. Trimming pared 0 bases from V and 5 bases from J, leaving 12 bases between. The CDR3, as DNA: TGCGCCAGCAGCTTGGGTGGACAGTCGAGAAACACCATATATTTT. This encodes CASSLGGQSRNTIYF.

This chain uses TRBV5-5 with TRBJ1-2; 9 bases line up with TRBD1. Trimming at V came to 4 bases and at J to 2 bases, leaving 9 bases not matched to a gene. The CDR3 has 16 residues. CDR1 SGHKS and CDR2 YYEKEE come from the germline V gene (reference sequence). As DNA, the CDR3 is TGTGCCAGCAGCAATTTACAGGGGGCAATAAACTATGGCTACACCTTC. Protein sequence: CASSNLQGAINYGYTF.

The V call is TRBV5-5, the J call TRBJ2-7; possible D gene TRBD2, 5 bases. The germline gives CDR1 SGHKS, CDR2 YYEKEE (reference sequence). Deletions cut 0 bases from V and 5 bases from J, with 9 bases between. The CDR3 has 13 residues. CDR3 loop: CASSLGETHEQYF. The CDR3 bases are TGTGCCAGCAGCTTGGGGGAGACCCACGAGCAGTACTTC.

The V and J genes are TRBV11-2 and TRBJ2-7; 7 bases map to TRBD1. V shed 5 bases, J shed 0 bases, and the junction held 10 bases outside the gene matches. Germline V gives CDR1 SGHAT, CDR2 FQNNGV. The CDR3 length is 16 residues. In DNA, the CDR3 is TGTGCCAGCAGCCTAAACCACAGGGGAAGCTCCTACGAGCAGTACTTC. This codes for CASSLNHRGSSYEQYF. Looking up the rest from reference TRBV11-2 and TRBJ2-7 gives the full variable domain: EAGVAQSPRYKIIEKRQSVAFWCNPISGHATLYWYQQILGQGPKLLIQFQNNGVVDDSQLPKDRFSAERLKGVDSTLKIQPAKLEDSAVYLCASSLNHRGSSYEQYFGPGTRLTVT.

V usage is TRBV18 and J usage is TRBJ2-3, with D perhaps matching TRBD1 (5 bases). Trimming pared 2 bases from V and 1 base from J, leaving 13 bases between. Germline V gene data show CDR1 as KGHSH and CDR2 as LQKENI. The CDR3 runs to 16 residues. DNA for the CDR3: TGTGCCAGCTCACCATCTCTCAGGGCCCGCACAGATACGCAGTATTTT. Translating gives CASSPSLRARTDTQYF.

The chain uses TRBV11-1 and TRBJ2-3, with 8 bases lining up with TRBD2. V lost 3 bases and J lost 0; bases outside the gene matches: 5. CDR1 and CDR2 from the germline V gene are SGHAT and FQDESV (reference sequence). The CDR3 loop spans 16 amino acids. CDR3 residues: CASSFPLAGSTDTQYF. CDR3 nucleotide sequence: TGTGCCAGCAGCTTCCCCTTAGCGGGGAGCACAGATACGCAGTATTTT. Variable domain in full (rest from reference TRBV11-1 and TRBJ2-3): EAEVAQSPRYKITEKSQAVAFWCDPISGHATLYWYRQILGQGPELLVQFQDESVVDDSQLPKDRFSAERLKGVDSTLKIQPAELGDSAMYLCASSFPLAGSTDTQYFGPGTRLTVL.

The chain uses TRBV4-1 and TRBJ1-5; 7 bases align to TRBD1. The junction had 8 bases not matched to a gene; V was cut back by 3 bases and J by 6 bases. CDR3 length equals 15 residues. Germline CDR1 is MGHRA and CDR2 is YSYEKL. The CDR3 region has the DNA TGCGCCAGCAGCCAGGGAGAGACAGGGCTTCAGCCCCAGCATTTT. This encodes CASSQGETGLQPQHF.

The CDR3 loop reads CASSQTGGLNEQFF. The CDR3 coding sequence is TGTGCCAGCAGCCAAACGGGGGGGCTCAATGAGCAGTTCTTC. The chain employs TRBV3-1 (or the pseudogene TRBV3-2) and TRBJ2-1; 8 nucleotides match TRBD2. In germline, CDR1 is LGHDT, CDR2 YNNKEL (reference sequence). The CDR3 is 14 residues long. Germline trimming cut 2 bases from V and 6 bases from J; bases unmatched to any gene: 3.

This clone appeared a single time. The V gene is TRBV5-1, the J gene TRBJ2-2; 7 positions agree with TRBD1. V shed 3 bases and J 4 bases; nucleotides not matched to a gene: 6. CDR1 and CDR2 (germline): SGHRS, YFSETQ. This CDR3 has 15 residues. As DNA, the CDR3 is TGCGCCAGCAGCTCTTCGACAGGGCTCACCGGGGAGCTGTTTTTT. Translation: CASSSSTGLTGELFF.

This rearrangement joins TRBV9 to TRBJ1-2; tentatively, D is TRBD1 (5 bases). Per germline, CDR1 SGDLS and CDR2 YYNGEE. Trimming removed 0 bases from V and 5 bases from J, with 14 bases in between. The CDR3 consists of 15 residues. The CDR3 here is CASSVEGIRAYGYTF. In DNA, the CDR3 is TGTGCCAGCAGCGTAGAGGGGATTCGGGCGTATGGCTACACCTTC.

The gene calls are TRBV10-1 and TRBJ1-1; 8 bases fit TRBD1. The CDR3 is 15 amino acids. V trimming: 6 bases; J trimming: 1 base; junction bases outside the gene matches: 7. Germline V lookup: CDR1 WNHNN, CDR2 SYGVQD (reference sequence). CDR3 sequence: CASSRTGSENTEAFF. The CDR3 region has the DNA TGCGCCAGCAGCAGGACAGGGTCGGAGAACACTGAAGCTTTCTTT.

The V call is TRBV6-5, the J call TRBJ1-3; 7 nucleotides match TRBD1. The CDR3 contains 13 residues. J gave up 8 bases and V 6 bases, and 7 bases lay outside the gene matches. CDR1 is MNHEY and CDR2 is SVGAGI in the germline V gene. DNA for the CDR3: TGTGCCAGCAGGGACAGGAGTCGAGACACCATATATTTT. Its translation: CASRDRSRDTIYF.

This clone has just a few counts. The rearrangement joins TRBV6-5 to TRBJ2-5; 7 bases line up with TRBD2. CDR3 size: 16 residues. The junction had 9 bases not matched to a gene; V was cut back by 3 bases and J by 2 bases. The germline CDR1 and CDR2 sequences are MNHEY and SVGAGI. This CDR3 is CASSYQPAGLQETQYF. In nucleotides, the CDR3 is TGTGCCAGCAGTTATCAGCCAGCGGGGTTGCAAGAGACCCAGTACTTC.

V gene TRBV29-1 combines with J gene TRBJ1-1; D not resolved. The CDR3 loop spans 13 amino acids. V was shortened by 7 bases and J by 3 bases, with 15 bases between the two germline ends. Germline V lookup: CDR1 SQVTM, CDR2 ANQGSEA. The CDR3, as DNA: TGCAGCGCTGGAGGCCATGTTGACACTGAAGCTTTCTTT. It is translated as CSAGGHVDTEAFF.

The chain has TRBV28 and TRBJ1-4; D might be TRBD1 (6 bases). The CDR3 runs 13 residues. CDR1 and CDR2 (germline): MDHEN, SYDVKM. V was cut by 6 bases and J by 5 bases, with 10 bases left in between. The CDR3 is CASRGGPNEKLFF. CDR3 nucleotides: TGTGCCAGCAGGGGGGGGCCAAATGAAAAACTGTTTTTT.

The V gene is TRBV29-1, the J gene TRBJ2-1, with 13 bases matching TRBD2. CDR1 and CDR2 from the germline V gene are SQVTM and ANQGSEA. The CDR3 extends over 15 amino acids. After removal of 4 bases from V and 6 bases from J, the junction contained 6 bases not matched to a gene. The CDR3 loop reads CSVARGTSGANEQFF. CDR3 sequence (DNA): TGCAGCGTTGCGAGGGGGACTAGCGGGGCCAATGAGCAGTTCTTC.

This rearrangement joins TRBV2 to TRBJ2-5, with D tentatively TRBD2 (5 bases). CDR3 size: 15 residues. V was trimmed by 1 base and J by 3 bases, leaving 12 bases between them. Per the germline V gene, CDR1 is SNHLY and CDR2 is FYNNEI. The CDR3 DNA reads as TGTGCCAGCAGTGAAGGAGGCTCGGGAAAAGAGACCCAGTACTTC. Protein sequence: CASSEGGSGKETQYF.

This chain links TRBV10-3 with TRBJ1-2; D perhaps matches TRBD1 (5 bases). Germline values: CDR1 ENHRY, CDR2 SYGVKD. Trimming took off 6 bases at V and 0 bases at J, with 11 bases between the two ends. The CDR3 has 14 amino acids. In DNA form, the CDR3 reads TGTGCCATCAGCGCAGGGTCGGCTAACTATGGCTACACCTTC. It is translated as CAISAGSANYGYTF.